This T cell receptor (beta chain) was identified during a study of beta chain features in type 1 diabetes. The germline gives CDR1 SEHNR, CDR2 FQNEAQ (reference sequence). Trimming left V 1 base short and J 2 bases short, with 9 bases between. The CDR3 has 14 residues. Post-sort purity exceeded 98% for all sorted populations. This clone was found a few times. Its antigen is undetermined. Findings and caveats of the study: Among patients, naive, central memory and Treg TCRB repertoires appeared more similar than among healthy donors.

cDNA synthesis used the whole RNA isolate, giving expressed TCRB sequences. Sequenced naive, central memory and regulatory T cell samples produced an average of roughly 3.6 million reads. Produced via immunoSEQ multiplex PCR; TCRdb's table is partial and in-frame only. Here the sample spans 390,000 or so clones, about 15% being singletons. The TCR sequence derives from a man younger than 40 in good health. The source material was naive CD4+ T cells from blood. The chain employs TRBV7-9 and TRBJ2-7; D remains ambiguous. The CDR3 bases are TGTGCCAGCAGCTTAGGTGGCCCCGCCTACGAGCAGTACTTC. Its translation: CASSLGGPAYEQYF.